Shown below are 19 T cell receptor beta chains from a single sample sequenced in a study of CD8 T cells in Susac syndrome. The RNA input was roughly 0.45 to 1 ug, and it was reverse transcribed with random hexamers. TCRdb re-called the immunoSEQ multiplex PCR reads through MiXCR, storing one row per CDR3 protein. The sample holds 150,000 to 200,000 distinct CDR3 sequences; around 95% are singletons and the top ten take 0.093%. The source material was CD4+ T cells from PBMCs. Receptor source: a human donor with multiple sclerosis.

This chain connects TRBV18 to TRBJ2-3; 8 bases are shared with TRBD2. Trimming took 4 bases from V and 1 from J; bases not matched to a gene: 4. The V gene's germline CDR1 is KGHSH and CDR2 LQKENI. The CDR3 has 15 residues. The CDR3 is CASSQRGSRTDTQYF. CDR3 sequence (DNA): TGTGCCAGCTCACAGCGGGGGTCCCGCACAGATACGCAGTATTTT.

V gene TRBV6-5 combines with J gene TRBJ1-5; 9 bases line up with TRBD1. With 11 bases clipped from V and 3 bases from J, the junction kept 8 bases outside the gene matches. The CDR3 length is 14 residues. Per the germline V gene, CDR1 is MNHEY and CDR2 is SVGAGI. The CDR3 loop reads CASSGTGYNQPQHF. CDR3 bases: TGTGCCTCCTCCGGGACAGGGTACAATCAGCCCCAGCATTTT.

This chain connects TRBV27 to TRBJ1-2, with TRBD1 matching over 7 bases. Germline trimming cut 2 bases from V and 3 bases from J; bases unmatched to any gene: 6. The CDR3 covers 15 residues. In germline, CDR1 is MNHEY, CDR2 SMNVEV (reference sequence). The CDR3 region has the DNA TGTGCCAGCAGTTTAAGAAGAGGGGGCGACTATGGCTACACCTTC. It encodes CASSLRRGGDYGYTF.

This chain links TRBV30 with TRBJ2-7, with a tentative D call TRBD1 (5 bases). The length of the CDR3 is 13 residues. CDR1 and CDR2 (germline): GTSNPN, SVGIG (reference sequence). The V end was cut by 5 bases, the J end by 2 bases, with 13 bases between. The DNA of the CDR3 is TGTGCCTGGGGGGCTACAGCCCCCTACGAGCAGTACTTC. Amino acid sequence: CAWGATAPYEQYF.

The chain has TRBV6-6 and TRBJ2-1; weak D call: TRBD2 (5 bases). CDR3 length: 13 amino acids. The V and J ends lost 6 bases and 7 bases respectively, with 13 bases between them. Germline V lookup: CDR1 MNHNY, CDR2 SVGAGI (reference sequence). The CDR3 coding sequence is TGTGCCAGCAGAGGACCCGCGGGTAATGAGCAGTTCTTC. It codes for CASRGPAGNEQFF.

The V gene is TRBV20-1, the J gene TRBJ2-5; tentative D call: TRBD1 (6 bases). The CDR3 has 17 residues. Germline loops: CDR1 DFQATT, CDR2 SNEGSKA (reference sequence). V was shortened by 4 bases and J by 1 base, with 22 bases between the two germline ends. The DNA for the CDR3 is TGCAGTGCTACAAGCGTCAGCCCGGGACACCCCCAAGAGACCCAGTACTTC. This codes for CSATSVSPGHPQETQYF.

The chain is built from TRBV6-5 and TRBJ1-5; maybe TRBD1 (6 bases). The V and J ends lost 2 bases and 2 bases respectively, with 16 bases between them. The germline gives CDR1 MNHEY, CDR2 SVGAGI. CDR3 size: 17 residues. CDR3 sequence reads: CASSYLDSPRGNQPQHF. Here the CDR3 DNA reads TGTGCCAGCAGTTACCTGGACAGCCCAAGAGGCAATCAGCCCCAGCATTTT.

The chain couples TRBV20-1 to TRBJ1-1, with TRBD1 matching 7 bases. This CDR3 is built from 13 residues. Germline V CDR1 and CDR2: DFQATT, SNEGSKA (reference sequence). The V and J ends lost 3 bases and 7 bases, in that order; junction bases with no gene match: 8. CDR3 protein: CSASVTGAGEAFF. CDR3 DNA: TGCAGTGCTAGCGTTACAGGGGCTGGTGAAGCTTTCTTT.

CDR3 nucleotide sequence: TGTGCCAGCAGCGTAGTGCTAAACTATGGCTACACCTTC. This translates into CASSVVLNYGYTF. This rearrangement joins TRBV9 to TRBJ1-2; D gene uncertain. CDR1 is SGDLS, CDR2 YYNGEE, per germline. The CDR3 length is 13 residues. The V and J ends lost 0 bases and 2 bases respectively, with 5 bases between them.

The chain links TRBV20-1 to TRBJ2-4; no clear D gene. This CDR3 region has 13 residues. Trimming shortened V by 0 bases and J by 3 bases, and 6 bases separated the two germline ends. CDR1 and CDR2 (germline): DFQATT, SNEGSKA (reference sequence). The CDR3 DNA reads TGCAGTGCTAGAGAAGGTATCAAAAACATTCAGTACTTC. It encodes CSAREGIKNIQYF.

This clonotype was seen a handful of times. The chain joins TRBV5-4 to TRBJ1-6, with D tentatively TRBD1 (6 bases). Germline CDR1 is SGHNT and CDR2 is YYREEE (reference sequence). The V end lost 0 bases, the J end lost 5 bases, and 6 bases lay between the germline ends. This CDR3 region has 14 residues. CDR3 sequence reads: CASSLDRDNSPLHF. In nucleotides, the CDR3 is TGTGCCAGCAGCTTGGACAGGGATAATTCACCCCTCCACTTT.

This chain joins TRBV28 and TRBJ1-1, with D hard to call. Trimming shortened V by 2 bases and J by 9 bases, and 13 bases separated the two germline ends. The CDR3 sequence is 13 residues long. Per the germline V gene, CDR1 is MDHEN and CDR2 is SYDVKM. CDR3: CASSLLREYQAFF. CDR3 nucleotide sequence: TGTGCCAGCAGTTTACTTAGGGAATATCAAGCTTTCTTT.

This clonotype has more than one count but fewer than ten. The chain recombines TRBV20-1 with TRBJ2-7; a weak D match, TRBD1 (6 bases). The length of the CDR3 is 14 residues. CDR1 and CDR2 from the germline V gene are DFQATT and SNEGSKA (reference sequence). Trimming shortened V by 1 base and J by 3 bases, and 13 bases separated the two germline ends. The CDR3 is CSARGYRESYEQYF. The CDR3 region has the DNA TGCAGTGCTAGAGGGTACAGGGAGAGCTACGAGCAGTACTTC.

This clonotype was observed once. This chain joins TRBV14 and TRBJ1-2; D unresolved. V dropped 2 bases and J dropped 8 bases, with 12 bases sitting between them. In germline, CDR1 is SGHDN, CDR2 FVKESK. The CDR3 is 13 amino acids. The CDR3 spells CASSQRVARGYTF. CDR3 bases: TGTGCCAGCAGCCAACGGGTGGCAAGGGGCTACACCTTC.

V usage is TRBV5-4 and J usage is TRBJ2-4; TRBD1 matches 8 bases. In germline, CDR1 is SGHNT, CDR2 YYREEE (reference sequence). V was pared by 5 bases and J by 8 bases, with 9 bases of the junction left unmatched. CDR3 size: 14 residues. The CDR3 DNA is TGTGCCAGCAGGCCCAGGGGGCAGTTTGACATTCAGTACTTC. It encodes CASRPRGQFDIQYF.

The chain joins TRBV29-1 to TRBJ1-1; a weak D match, TRBD1 (5 bases). The CDR3 length is 13 residues. The germline V gene encodes CDR1 SQVTM and CDR2 ANQGSEA. Trimming removed 4 bases at V and 8 bases at J, with 17 bases between. The CDR3 reads CSVAKRDGSEAFF. For the CDR3, the DNA is TGCAGCGTTGCCAAACGGGACGGTAGCGAAGCTTTCTTT.

This clonotype was counted a single time. V is TRBV20-1 and J is TRBJ1-2; weak D call: TRBD1 (5 bases). The CDR3 contains 13 residues. Germline loops: CDR1 DFQATT, CDR2 SNEGSKA (reference sequence). V lost 5 bases, J lost 7 bases, and 17 bases lay in between. CDR3 protein: CSAPRGSELGYTF. CDR3 in DNA: TGCAGTGCTCCCCGGGGCTCGGAGCTTGGCTACACCTTC.

The V gene is TRBV20-1, the J gene TRBJ2-7, with 7 bases identical to TRBD1. Unmatched junction bases numbered 7, after V lost 5 bases and J lost 6 bases. Germline values: CDR1 DFQATT, CDR2 SNEGSKA (reference sequence). This CDR3 has 12 residues. CDR3 protein: CSAPQGYGEQYF. The CDR3 DNA is TGCAGTGCTCCACAGGGGTACGGCGAGCAGTACTTC.

The CDR3 spells CASSQGTAYQPQHF. In DNA form, the CDR3 reads TGTGCCAGCAGTCAGGGGACAGCCTATCAGCCCCAGCATTTT. J is TRBJ1-5 and V is TRBV6-2 or TRBV6-3, with 7 bases lining up with TRBD1. The CDR3 is made up of 14 amino acids. CDR1 MNHEY and CDR2 SVGEGT come from the germline V gene. Losses at the gene ends were 5 bases for V and 5 bases for J; bases not matched to a gene: 6.